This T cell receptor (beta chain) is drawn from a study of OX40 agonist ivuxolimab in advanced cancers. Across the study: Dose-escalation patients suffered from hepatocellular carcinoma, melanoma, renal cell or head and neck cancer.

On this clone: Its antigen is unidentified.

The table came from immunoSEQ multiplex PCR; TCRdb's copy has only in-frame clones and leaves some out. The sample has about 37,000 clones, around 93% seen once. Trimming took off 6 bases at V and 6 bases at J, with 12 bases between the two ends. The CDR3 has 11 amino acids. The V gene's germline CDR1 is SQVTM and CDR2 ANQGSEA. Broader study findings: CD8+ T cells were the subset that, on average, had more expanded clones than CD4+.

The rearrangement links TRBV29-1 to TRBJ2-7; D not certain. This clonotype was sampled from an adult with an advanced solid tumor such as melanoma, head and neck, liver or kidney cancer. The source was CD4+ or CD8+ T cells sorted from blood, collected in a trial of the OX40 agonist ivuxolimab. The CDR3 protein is CSVPMMGEQYF. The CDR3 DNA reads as TGCAGCGTACCGATGATGGGCGAGCAGTACTTC.